This TCR beta chain was profiled in a study of T cell repertoires in cytomegalovirus infection. Study details: Both recently identified HLA-C-restricted and well-studied HLA-B-restricted CMV epitopes were used in the study. It was the public TCR beta signatures that indicated both CMV infection and matching HLA type. Study-level findings and limits: Summed public TCR beta family frequency identified CMV carriers bearing the relevant HLA.

TCRdb re-called the reads with MiXCR, one entry per CDR3 protein. The data contain hundreds of thousands of distinct CDR3 sequences, approximately 42% of them singletons. Germline V gene lookup returns CDR1 MGHRA and CDR2 YSYEKL. The CDR3 contains 16 residues. Trimming took off 2 bases at V and 0 bases at J, with 13 bases between the two ends. About this clonotype: Its target is not known.

The sample consisted of cultured PBMCs, taken from culture after CMV antigen stimulation. The receptor was isolated from a human donor in good health (CMV status not recorded). Some clones in this sample may be carry-over from other donors' samples. The V call is TRBV4-1, the J call TRBJ1-2; TRBD1 is a possible D gene (5 bases). The CDR3 sequence: CASSQPAGGANYGYTF. The CDR3 DNA is TGCGCCAGCAGCCAACCCGCGGGGGGAGCTAACTATGGCTACACCTTC.